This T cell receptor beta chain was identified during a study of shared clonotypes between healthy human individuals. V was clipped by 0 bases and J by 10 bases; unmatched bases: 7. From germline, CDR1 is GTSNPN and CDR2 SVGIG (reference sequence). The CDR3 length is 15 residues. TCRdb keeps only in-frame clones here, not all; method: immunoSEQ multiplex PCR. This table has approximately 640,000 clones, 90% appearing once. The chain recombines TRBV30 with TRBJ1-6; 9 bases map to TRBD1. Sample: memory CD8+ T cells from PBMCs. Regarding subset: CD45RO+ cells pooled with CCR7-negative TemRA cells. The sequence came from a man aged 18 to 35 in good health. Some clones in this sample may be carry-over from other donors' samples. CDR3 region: CAWSVAGTGRSPLHF. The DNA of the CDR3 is TGTGCCTGGAGTGTCGCCGGGACAGGGAGATCACCCCTCCACTTT.